One sample yielded the 20 T cell receptor beta chains listed below, sequenced in a study of T cells in Graves' hyperthyroidism and ophthalmopathy. The TCR beta CDR3 regions underwent amplification using RNA transcripts as the source. TCR CDR3 regions were first amplified by RT-PCR with HTBI primers. Each CDR3 protein gets one entry after TCRdb re-called the multiplex PCR reads with MiXCR. The sample consists of 500,000 to 550,000 distinct CDR3 sequences, about 20% of them appearing once. Sequencing was carried out using blood. These receptor sequences come from a man aged 18-30 years with Graves' hyperthyroidism.

The chain is built from TRBV30 and TRBJ2-2; D gene uncertain. V was trimmed by 0 bases and J by 1 base, leaving 6 bases between them. Germline V gene lookup returns CDR1 GTSNPN and CDR2 SVGIG (reference sequence). The CDR3 is 14 residues long. The CDR3 spells CAWSVLGNTGELFF. The CDR3 DNA sequence: TGTGCCTGGAGTGTCTTGGGGAACACCGGGGAGCTGTTTTTT.

The chain joins TRBV6-5 to TRBJ2-7; TRBD1 is a possible D gene (8 bases). Germline V gene sequence: CDR1 MNHEY, CDR2 SVGAGI. CDR3 length equals 13 residues. The V end lost 8 bases, the J end lost 7 bases, and 18 bases lay between the germline ends. The chain's CDR3 is CASGGAGGAEQYF. In DNA, the CDR3 is TGTGCCAGCGGGGGGGCAGGGGGCGCGGAGCAGTACTTC.

This clonotype has at least ten counts. The rearrangement joins TRBV7-9 to TRBJ1-2, with unresolved D. CDR1 SEHNR and CDR2 FQNEAQ come from the germline V gene (reference sequence). This CDR3 has 15 residues. Trimming removed 11 bases at V and 8 bases at J, with 27 bases between. As DNA, the CDR3 is TGTGCCTCCGACCCCGGATACGAGTGGGTAGGAGGCTACACCTTC. It codes for CASDPGYEWVGGYTF.

This clonotype showed up many times. This rearrangement joins TRBV28 to TRBJ2-4; D gene unclear. Germline V gene lookup returns CDR1 MDHEN and CDR2 SYDVKM. V lost 2 bases to trimming and J lost 9 bases, with 11 bases between them. The CDR3 spans 13 residues. In nucleotides, the CDR3 is TGTGCCAGCAGTTTACACCGTAACGGCATTCAGTACTTC. Translating gives CASSLHRNGIQYF.

Written as DNA, the CDR3 is TGTGCCAGCAGCGTAGCGACAGAGCCAAGGGGCTACACCTTC. This codes for CASSVATEPRGYTF. The V and J genes are TRBV9 and TRBJ1-2; tentative D call: TRBD1 (5 bases). This CDR3 has 14 amino acids. Germline V gene sequence: CDR1 SGDLS, CDR2 YYNGEE. The V gene lost 0 bases and the J gene lost 8 bases, with 14 bases spanning the gap.

This clonotype occurred a few times. V usage is TRBV9 and J usage is TRBJ2-5; D call uncertain. The V gene's germline CDR1 is SGDLS and CDR2 YYNGEE. Trimming cost V 10 bases and J 5 bases, with 18 bases left between them. The CDR3 has 13 residues. CDR3 protein: CAGNTMVDETQYF. CDR3 DNA: TGTGCCGGCAATACTATGGTAGATGAGACCCAGTACTTC.

This clonotype was seen ten or more times. The chain uses TRBV28 and TRBJ2-2, with unresolved D. Germline CDR1 is MDHEN and CDR2 is SYDVKM. V lost 7 bases and J 7 bases, leaving 16 bases between the germline ends. The CDR3 covers 14 residues. The CDR3 nucleotides read TGTGCCAGCATCAAGAGGAATTTAGACGGGGAGCTGTTTTTT. It is translated as CASIKRNLDGELFF.

This clonotype has at least ten counts. This chain connects TRBV12-3 or TRBV12-4 to TRBJ2-2, with D possibly TRBD1 on 6 matching bases. Trimming removed 6 bases from V and 10 bases from J, with 9 bases in between. The length of the CDR3 is 11 residues. The CDR3 here is CASRRQEELFF. The CDR3 coding sequence is TGTGCCAGCAGGAGACAGGAGGAGCTGTTTTTT.

The chain couples TRBV5-4 to TRBJ1-4, with D perhaps TRBD1 (5 bases). Germline CDR1 is SGHNT and CDR2 is YYREEE (reference sequence). There are 14 residues in the CDR3. Trimming removed 0 bases at V and 5 bases at J, with 8 bases between. The DNA for the CDR3 is TGTGCCAGCAGCTTGGGGGGCCAAAATGAAAAACTGTTTTTT. Translated: CASSLGGQNEKLFF.

This clonotype was recorded many times. CDR3 sequence reads: CASTDGRAEAFF. The CDR3 bases are TGTGCCAGCACTGACGGGAGGGCTGAAGCTTTCTTT. This chain links TRBV2 with TRBJ1-1, with D unclear. The CDR3 has 12 amino acids. Germline CDR1 and CDR2: SNHLY and FYNNEI. Deletions cut 7 bases from V and 6 bases from J, with 12 bases between.

There are many counts of this clonotype. The chain combines TRBV12-3 or TRBV12-4 with TRBJ2-5; 10 bases are shared with TRBD2. V shed 7 bases, J shed 4 bases, and the junction held 9 bases outside the gene matches. This CDR3 region has 15 residues. The CDR3 protein is CASTSQRGGGETQYF. CDR3 DNA: TGTGCCAGCACCTCCCAGCGGGGGGGCGGAGAGACCCAGTACTTC.

This clonotype was found a few times. The CDR3 spells CASSPNLGTGAGANVLTF. The CDR3 DNA is TGTGCCAGCAGCCCGAACCTCGGGACAGGGGCTGGGGCCAACGTCCTGACTTTC. The chain carries TRBV11-2 and TRBJ2-6, with 10 nucleotides matching TRBD1. The ends lost 5 bases at V and 2 bases at J; junction bases unmatched: 9. This CDR3 region has 18 residues. CDR1 is SGHAT, CDR2 FQNNGV, per germline.

This chain uses TRBV12-3 or TRBV12-4 with TRBJ1-5; no definite D call. The CDR3 runs 14 residues. Trimming stripped 8 bases from V and 0 bases from J, with 11 bases between. CDR3 nucleotides: TGTGCCAGCGGACCGTACCCTAGCAATCAGCCCCAGCATTTT. Its protein product is CASGPYPSNQPQHF.

This clonotype has only a few counts. The rearrangement links TRBV30 to TRBJ2-7, with 8 bases that match TRBD2. CDR1 and CDR2 from the germline V gene are GTSNPN and SVGIG (reference sequence). After removal of 0 bases from V and 7 bases from J, the junction contained 8 bases not matched to a gene. This CDR3 comprises 14 residues. In nucleotides, the CDR3 is TGTGCCTGGAGTGTAATAGCGGGACCGAGGGAGCAGTACTTC. It codes for CAWSVIAGPREQYF.

The chain carries TRBV3-1 and TRBJ2-6, with D possibly being TRBD1 or TRBD2 (5 bases each). The CDR3 spans 16 residues. V gave up 4 bases and J gave up 0 bases, with 10 bases separating them. Germline V gives CDR1 LGHDT, CDR2 YNNKEL (reference sequence). CDR3 in DNA: TGTGCCAGCAGCCGGGACCGCCTCTCTGGGGCCAACGTCCTGACTTTC. Its translation is CASSRDRLSGANVLTF.

The chain employs TRBV28 and TRBJ2-2; D perhaps matches TRBD2 (6 bases). The germline V and J ends were trimmed by 10 bases and 2 bases, with 11 bases remaining between them. The CDR3 runs 13 residues. Per the germline V gene, CDR1 is MDHEN and CDR2 is SYDVKM. The CDR3 loop reads CATLSGNTGELFF. DNA for the CDR3: TGTGCCACCCTTAGCGGAAACACCGGGGAGCTGTTTTTT.

The sample holds many counts of this clonotype. V gene TRBV12-3 or TRBV12-4 combines with J gene TRBJ2-7; D possibly corresponds to TRBD1 (6 bases). CDR3 length: 15 amino acids. Between the trimmed V and J ends, which lost 6 bases and 1 base, there was a span of 16 bases. The CDR3 region is CASSLSGQLSYEQYF. For the CDR3, the DNA is TGTGCCAGCAGCCTTTCCGGACAGCTTTCCTACGAGCAGTACTTC.

V is TRBV4-1 and J is TRBJ2-2, with D tentatively TRBD1 (7 bases). V was clipped by 4 bases and J by 6 bases, with 15 bases between them. Germline V gene lookup returns CDR1 MGHRA and CDR2 YSYEKL. CDR3 length equals 15 residues. In DNA, the CDR3 is TGCGCCAGCAGCCGTAGGCAGGGGGAGGCCGGGGAGCTGTTTTTT. Amino acid sequence: CASSRRQGEAGELFF.

In its sample, this clonotype was seen many times. A read error may explain this, as a much larger clone is one base away. The CDR3 sequence is CASSVNTEAFF. The CDR3 nucleotides are TGTGCCAGCAGTGTAAACACTGAAGCTTTCTTT. This chain connects TRBV2 to TRBJ1-1; D gene unclear. Per germline, CDR1 SNHLY and CDR2 FYNNEI. The CDR3 has 11 amino acids. The germline V and J ends were trimmed by 4 bases and 2 bases, with 2 bases remaining between them.

This clonotype was counted at least ten times. The J gene is TRBJ1-5, the V gene TRBV30; 7 bases match TRBD1. With 7 bases clipped from V and 6 bases from J, the junction kept 6 bases outside the gene matches. The CDR3 runs 12 residues. CDR1 and CDR2 from the germline V gene are GTSNPN and SVGIG (reference sequence). CDR3 sequence (DNA): TGTGCCTACGACAGGGTCGGTCAGCCCCAGCATTTT. It translates to CAYDRVGQPQHF.